This section outlines one T cell receptor (beta chain) sequence together with its context. Its specificity is not known. This record comes from a study of Graves' ophthalmopathy and Graves' hyperthyroidism. In the study overall: Peripheral blood was obtained at first diagnosis, ahead of any treatment.

RNA transcripts yielded amplified TCR beta CDR3 regions. After a first-round RT-PCR with HTBI primers, a second-round multiplex PCR was run. Each CDR3 protein gets one entry after TCRdb re-called the multiplex PCR reads with MiXCR. There are approximately 700,000 distinct CDR3 sequences in the sample; roughly 40% occur only once, and approximately 46% lies in the top ten. The CDR3 contains 13 residues. The V end was cut by 0 bases, the J end by 8 bases, with 8 bases between. CDR1 LNHNV and CDR2 YYDKDF come from the germline V gene (reference sequence). Study-wide results and caveats: Blood contained most expanded thyroid clonotypes exceeding 0.001 frequency.

This clonotype was sampled from an adult man with Graves' ophthalmopathy. The specimen sequenced was peripheral blood. The chain uses TRBV15 and TRBJ2-1, with D tentatively TRBD2 (5 bases). The CDR3 DNA sequence: TGTGCCACCAGCAGAGATTCGCGGGATGAGCAGTTCTTC. It is translated as CATSRDSRDEQFF.